The 15 T cell receptor beta chains given below trace back to one sample, sequenced in a study of blood T cell repertoires in COVID-19. Sequencing was performed with immunoSEQ multiplex PCR; in TCRdb, only in-frame clones are kept and a portion is missing. The profile covers 130,000 or so clones, with roughly four fifths appearing a single time and 10% to 15% taken by the ten largest. Sequencing was carried out using peripheral blood. All receptors come from a woman aged 60-75 years with acute or convalescent COVID-19.

This chain links TRBV7-3 with TRBJ2-3, with 9 positions matching TRBD1. CDR1 and CDR2 from the germline V gene are SGHTA and FQGTGA. The CDR3 sequence is 14 residues long. J gave up 3 bases and V 3 bases, and 1 base lay outside the gene matches. The CDR3: CASSLTGGTDTQYF. DNA for the CDR3: TGTGCCAGCAGCTTGACAGGGGGAACAGATACGCAGTATTTT.

As concerns this clone: This specimen includes other DNA sequences encoding the same CDR3. The CDR3 spells CASSLQGSTEAFF. CDR3 DNA: TGCGCCAGCAGCCTCCAGGGGAGCACTGAAGCTTTCTTT. The rearrangement joins TRBV4-1 to TRBJ1-1; D is possibly TRBD1 (6 bases). V lost 4 bases to trimming and J lost 4 bases, with 10 bases between them. Germline CDR1 is MGHRA and CDR2 is YSYEKL. The CDR3 consists of 13 residues.

In nucleotides, the CDR3 is TGCAGTGGACAGTCCCCAACCGGGGAGCTGTTTTTT. It encodes CSGQSPTGELFF. The rearrangement joins TRBV29-1 to TRBJ2-2; D possibly corresponds to TRBD1 (6 bases). The germline V gene encodes CDR1 SQVTM and CDR2 ANQGSEA. The CDR3 sequence is 12 residues long.

CDR3 DNA: TGTGCCAGCAGTTCCGTTTGGGGCGGTGAAAAACTGTTTTTT. It codes for CASSSVWGGEKLFF. The chain is built from TRBV6-5 and TRBJ1-4; possibly TRBD1 for D (5 bases). Germline values: CDR1 MNHEY, CDR2 SVGAGI. V gave up 4 bases and J gave up 7 bases, with 13 bases separating them. CDR3 length: 14 amino acids.

This sequence joins TRBV5-1 and TRBJ2-2, with D possibly being TRBD2 (5 bases). The germline V gene has CDR1 SGHRS and CDR2 YFSETQ. V was pared by 4 bases and J by 6 bases, with 19 bases between. The CDR3 spans 16 residues. In nucleotides, the CDR3 is TGCGCCAGCAGCGCGCCCGGGATCGAGAGTGCCGGGGAGCTGTTTTTT. Protein product: CASSAPGIESAGELFF.

This chain joins TRBV5-1 and TRBJ1-2; TRBD1 agrees at 9 bases. The junction had 7 bases not matched to a gene; V was cut back by 0 bases and J by 4 bases. The germline V gene has CDR1 SGHRS and CDR2 YFSETQ. The CDR3 runs to 16 residues. The CDR3 spells CASSLDAGQGTYGYTF. The CDR3 DNA reads TGCGCCAGCAGCTTGGACGCTGGACAGGGGACCTATGGCTACACCTTC.

This clone has more than one count but fewer than ten. V is TRBV24-1 and J is TRBJ1-1; 7 nucleotides line up with TRBD1. V shed 6 bases, J shed 4 bases, and the junction held 7 bases outside the gene matches. The length of the CDR3 is 14 residues. Germline V CDR1 and CDR2: KGHDR, SFDVKD. CDR3 in DNA: TGTGCCACCAGTTCCGGCAGGGGGTTCACTGAAGCTTTCTTT. This translates into CATSSGRGFTEAFF.

This chain links TRBV7-9 with TRBJ1-4; TRBD1 matches 7 bases. CDR3 length: 16 amino acids. After removal of 7 bases from V and 4 bases from J, the junction contained 12 bases not matched to a gene. Germline CDR1 SEHNR, CDR2 FQNEAQ (reference sequence). CDR3 coding DNA: TGTGCCAGCAACGACCCGTGGACAGGCAATAATGAAAAACTGTTTTTT. Translating it yields CASNDPWTGNNEKLFF.

The chain is built from TRBV3-1 (or the pseudogene TRBV3-2) and TRBJ1-1; 8 nucleotides match TRBD1. CDR3 length: 14 amino acids. In germline, CDR1 is LGHDT, CDR2 YNNKEL (reference sequence). With 1 base clipped from V and 3 bases from J, the junction kept 1 base outside the gene matches. CDR3 residues: CASSQVTGDTEAFF. DNA for the CDR3: TGTGCCAGCAGCCAAGTGACAGGGGACACTGAAGCTTTCTTT.

The chain carries TRBV6-1 and TRBJ1-6; TRBD1 agrees at 9 bases. CDR3 size: 16 residues. Per germline, CDR1 MNHNS and CDR2 SASEGT. Trimming removed 1 base from V and 9 bases from J; junction bases left unmatched: 7. The CDR3 DNA follows: TGTGCCAGCAGTGAAGAAGGGGGGACAGGGACTTCACCCCTCCACTTT. It is translated as CASSEEGGTGTSPLHF.

The chain employs TRBV5-4 and TRBJ2-2; 7 positions agree with TRBD2. Germline trimming cut 9 bases from V and 7 bases from J; bases unmatched to any gene: 9. The germline V gene encodes CDR1 SGHNT and CDR2 YYREEE (reference sequence). The CDR3 is made up of 13 amino acids. CDR3 DNA sequence: TGTGCCACCGTAGCGGGTAGGAGCGGGGAGCTGTTTTTT. Translated: CATVAGRSGELFF.

The rearrangement uses TRBV28 and TRBJ1-2; no reliable D call. Trimming shortened V by 5 bases and J by 7 bases, and 11 bases separated the two germline ends. The CDR3 contains 12 residues. Germline V gene data show CDR1 as MDHEN and CDR2 as SYDVKM. CDR3 amino acids: CASSGSPVGYTF. Here the CDR3 DNA reads TGTGCCAGCAGTGGGAGCCCCGTTGGCTACACCTTC.

This chain uses TRBV25-1 with TRBJ1-2; D is possibly TRBD1 (6 bases). The germline gives CDR1 MGHDK, CDR2 SYGVNS. The length of the CDR3 is 17 residues. Trimming cost V 3 bases and J 5 bases, with 22 bases left between them. CDR3 nucleotides: TGTGCCAGCAGTGAGTTCCCAGGCACAGGGAAGCCTTATGGCTACACCTTC. Translation gives CASSEFPGTGKPYGYTF.

The rearrangement joins TRBV5-4 to TRBJ2-3; tentatively, D is TRBD1 (7 bases). CDR3 size: 16 residues. The germline V gene encodes CDR1 SGHNT and CDR2 YYREEE (reference sequence). Trimming stripped 4 bases from V and 2 bases from J, with 17 bases between. The CDR3 loop is CASSPAGRGVTDTQYF. CDR3 nucleotides: TGTGCCAGCAGCCCGGCGGGCAGGGGGGTCACAGATACGCAGTATTTT.

This sequence joins TRBV7-2 and TRBJ2-2, with TRBD1 as a possible D gene (6 bases). This CDR3 has 14 residues. Trimming removed 5 bases at V and 5 bases at J, with 12 bases between. Per the germline V gene, CDR1 is SGHTA and CDR2 is FQGNSA. The chain's CDR3 is CASSTRTVTGELFF. The DNA for the CDR3 is TGTGCCAGCAGCACCCGGACAGTGACCGGGGAGCTGTTTTTT. Complete variable domain (other parts from reference TRBV7-2 and TRBJ2-2): GAGVSQSPSNKVTEKGKDVELRCDPISGHTALYWYRQSLGQGLEFLIYFQGNSAPDKSGLPSDRFSAERTGGSVSTLTIQRTQQEDSAVYLCASSTRTVTGELFFGEGSRLTVL.